These T cell receptor beta chains were read from a single sample in a study of cytomegalovirus exposure and HLA in healthy donors. Measured with immunoSEQ multiplex PCR; TCRdb has only the in-frame clones, and not every one. The sample has about 140,000 clones, around 80% seen once; the top ten hold about 3%. The sample comprised PBMCs. These receptors were obtained from a man aged 35-49 years in good health and CMV-seronegative. The CDR3 runs from the conserved cysteine through the conserved F or W. Fields, in order: CDR3 DNA, CDR3 protein, V gene, CDR3 length, clone size, J gene, D gene. D genes are given only for firm matches. The size field is filled for only some rows; it gives once, few, many or a size class.

CDR3nt: TGTGCCAGCAGCTCCGAGACAGGATTGGGCTACACCTTC; CDR3aa: CASSSETGLGYTF; v_gene: TRBV7-9; len: 13; abundance: NA; j_gene: TRBJ1-2; d_gene: NA
CDR3nt: TGTGCCAGCAGCGATAGCGGGGGGTACTCCTACGAGCAGTACTTC; CDR3aa: CASSDSGGYSYEQYF; v_gene: TRBV9; len: 15; abundance: few; j_gene: TRBJ2-7; d_gene: TRBD2
CDR3nt: TGCGCCAGCAGCCGAGCGACGGACAGGGCTAACCTATTGGGCTACGAGCAGTACTTC; CDR3aa: CASSRATDRANLLGYEQYF; v_gene: TRBV4-1; len: 19; abundance: once; j_gene: TRBJ2-7; d_gene: TRBD1
CDR3nt: TGTGCCAGCAAGGGACAGGGCCTCCTTAATGAAAAACTGTTTTTT; CDR3aa: CASKGQGLLNEKLFF; v_gene: TRBV6-1; len: 15; abundance: few; j_gene: TRBJ1-4; d_gene: TRBD1
CDR3nt: TGTGCCAGCAGCGAGAGACAGGATAATTCACCCCTCCACTTT; CDR3aa: CASSERQDNSPLHF; v_gene: TRBV7-9; len: 14; abundance: NA; j_gene: TRBJ1-6; d_gene: NA
CDR3nt: TGTGCCAGCAGTTTATCCGCGGGCGAGTCCTACAATGAGCAGTTCTTC; CDR3aa: CASSLSAGESYNEQFF; v_gene: TRBV27; len: 16; abundance: NA; j_gene: TRBJ2-1; d_gene: NA
CDR3nt: TGTGCCAGCAGCCGCGGACAGGGGTCCCCCTACGAGCAGTACTTC; CDR3aa: CASSRGQGSPYEQYF; v_gene: TRBV4-2; len: 15; abundance: NA; j_gene: TRBJ2-7; d_gene: TRBD1
CDR3nt: TGTGCCAGTAGTACAATACAGGGTACAAATAATCAGCCCCAGCATTTT; CDR3aa: CASSTIQGTNNQPQHF; v_gene: TRBV19; len: 16; abundance: NA; j_gene: TRBJ1-5; d_gene: NA
CDR3nt: TGTGCCAGCAGAGGCGACAGGGCCTCCGAGCAGTACTTC; CDR3aa: CASRGDRASEQYF; v_gene: TRBV6-5; len: 13; abundance: NA; j_gene: TRBJ2-7; d_gene: TRBD1
CDR3nt: TGTGCCAGCTTAGGGAGGGATGTGGGTAACTATGGCTACACCTTC; CDR3aa: CASLGRDVGNYGYTF; v_gene: TRBV28; len: 15; abundance: NA; j_gene: TRBJ1-2; d_gene: NA
CDR3nt: TGCGCCAGCAGCTTGGGACAGGGTCACGGCTACACCTTC; CDR3aa: CASSLGQGHGYTF; v_gene: TRBV5-1; len: 13; abundance: NA; j_gene: TRBJ1-2; d_gene: TRBD1
CDR3nt: TGTGCCAGCCGCGGGTTCTCAGAATCGCCCCTCCACTTT; CDR3aa: CASRGFSESPLHF; v_gene: TRBV7-9; len: 13; abundance: NA; j_gene: TRBJ1-6; d_gene: NA
CDR3nt: TGTGCCAGCAGCGGACTAGCGGGGGGCCTTCGGGAGCCCCAGTACTTC; CDR3aa: CASSGLAGGLREPQYF; v_gene: TRBV9; len: 16; abundance: NA; j_gene: TRBJ2-5; d_gene: TRBD2
CDR3nt: TGCGCCAGCAGCTTGGCCGGAGGCGAGCAGTACTTC; CDR3aa: CASSLAGGEQYF; v_gene: TRBV5-1; len: 12; abundance: few; j_gene: TRBJ2-7; d_gene: NA
CDR3nt: TGTGCCAGTAGTCCGTGGACAGGGGAGCCCAACTATGGCTACACCTTC; CDR3aa: CASSPWTGEPNYGYTF; v_gene: TRBV19; len: 16; abundance: NA; j_gene: TRBJ1-2; d_gene: TRBD1
CDR3nt: TGTGCCAGCAGCTTAGGGTCAGGGCGCACTGAAGCTTTCTTT; CDR3aa: CASSLGSGRTEAFF; v_gene: TRBV7-8; len: 14; abundance: NA; j_gene: TRBJ1-1; d_gene: NA
CDR3nt: TGTGCCACCAATCTAGGACAGGGGGCGAGCGGCTACACCTTC; CDR3aa: CATNLGQGASGYTF; v_gene: TRBV15; len: 14; abundance: NA; j_gene: TRBJ1-2; d_gene: TRBD1
CDR3nt: TGTGCCTGGAGTTCTAAGGGGGCGGGCACCGGGGAGCTGTTTTTT; CDR3aa: CAWSSKGAGTGELFF; v_gene: TRBV30; len: 15; abundance: NA; j_gene: TRBJ2-2; d_gene: TRBD1
CDR3nt: TGCGCCAGCAGTGAGCAAGACAGGGAGGAGGGCGAAAAACTGTTTTTT; CDR3aa: CASSEQDREEGEKLFF; v_gene: TRBV10-2; len: 16; abundance: NA; j_gene: TRBJ1-4; d_gene: TRBD1
CDR3nt: TGTGCCAGCAGTGAGCGGCAGAGAAATCAGCCCCAGCATTTT; CDR3aa: CASSERQRNQPQHF; v_gene: TRBV2; len: 14; abundance: few; j_gene: TRBJ1-5; d_gene: NA
CDR3nt: TGTGCCTGGAGTTTCGGGATTAATGAAAAACTGTTTTTT; CDR3aa: CAWSFGINEKLFF; v_gene: TRBV30; len: 13; abundance: few; j_gene: TRBJ1-4; d_gene: NA
CDR3nt: TGTGCCAGCAAGAGCCAGGGGGTATGTGGCTACACCTTC; CDR3aa: CASKSQGVCGYTF; v_gene: TRBV6-1; len: 13; abundance: NA; j_gene: TRBJ1-2; d_gene: TRBD1
CDR3nt: TGCGCCAGCAGCTTGGCTTCCGGGCAGGGGGCCTACGAGCAGTACTTC; CDR3aa: CASSLASGQGAYEQYF; v_gene: TRBV5-1; len: 16; abundance: NA; j_gene: TRBJ2-7; d_gene: TRBD1
CDR3nt: TGTGCCAGCAGCCACCGGGACAGGGGCTACGAGCAGTACTTC; CDR3aa: CASSHRDRGYEQYF; v_gene: TRBV7-9; len: 14; abundance: NA; j_gene: TRBJ2-7; d_gene: TRBD1
CDR3nt: TGCAGCGCGACTGGAGGGTTTGAGGGCTACACCTTC; CDR3aa: CSATGGFEGYTF; v_gene: TRBV29-1; len: 12; abundance: few; j_gene: TRBJ1-2; d_gene: NA
CDR3nt: TGTGCCAGCAGCCTGGCGGACAGGGAGACGGGCTACACCTTC; CDR3aa: CASSLADRETGYTF; v_gene: TRBV5-6; len: 14; abundance: NA; j_gene: TRBJ1-2; d_gene: TRBD1
CDR3nt: TGTGCCAGCAGCGATGGACAGCCCCCAGATACGCAGTATTTT; CDR3aa: CASSDGQPPDTQYF; v_gene: TRBV9; len: 14; abundance: NA; j_gene: TRBJ2-3; d_gene: NA
CDR3nt: TGTGCCAGCAGCCCAACAGGGGGCGAAGACACTGAAGCTTTCTTT; CDR3aa: CASSPTGGEDTEAFF; v_gene: TRBV4-2; len: 15; abundance: NA; j_gene: TRBJ1-1; d_gene: TRBD1
CDR3nt: TGTGCCAGCAGCCAAGACGAGGCCAGGGGAACTGAAAAACTGTTTTTT; CDR3aa: CASSQDEARGTEKLFF; v_gene: TRBV4-2; len: 16; abundance: NA; j_gene: TRBJ1-4; d_gene: NA
CDR3nt: TGTGCCAGTAGTACCCGCCCTCCGGCAGGGACTGAAGCTTTCTTT; CDR3aa: CASSTRPPAGTEAFF; v_gene: TRBV19; len: 15; abundance: NA; j_gene: TRBJ1-1; d_gene: NA
CDR3nt: TGCGCCAGCAGCTCGACCGGGACAGTAAACACTGAAGCTTTCTTT; CDR3aa: CASSSTGTVNTEAFF; v_gene: TRBV5-1; len: 15; abundance: NA; j_gene: TRBJ1-1; d_gene: TRBD1
CDR3nt: TGTGCCAGCAGTGGAAGGGGGAGCGCTAACTATGGCTACACCTTC; CDR3aa: CASSGRGSANYGYTF; v_gene: TRBV27; len: 15; abundance: few; j_gene: TRBJ1-2; d_gene: NA
CDR3nt: TGCGCCAGCAGCCAAGATTTGAGCTCTGGGGCCAACGTCCTGACTTTC; CDR3aa: CASSQDLSSGANVLTF; v_gene: TRBV4-3; len: 16; abundance: NA; j_gene: TRBJ2-6; d_gene: NA
CDR3nt: TGTGCCAGCAGCTCGCGAAGCGACACTGAAGCTTTCTTT; CDR3aa: CASSSRSDTEAFF; v_gene: TRBV7-9; len: 13; abundance: NA; j_gene: TRBJ1-1; d_gene: NA
CDR3nt: TGTGCCATCAGTGAGTCCGGGAGTCAGCCCCAGCATTTT; CDR3aa: CAISESGSQPQHF; v_gene: TRBV10-3; len: 13; abundance: NA; j_gene: TRBJ1-5; d_gene: NA
CDR3nt: TGTGCCAGCAGCCCAGGTGGCAACGGGGAGCTGTTTTTT; CDR3aa: CASSPGGNGELFF; v_gene: TRBV7-2; len: 13; abundance: once; j_gene: TRBJ2-2; d_gene: NA
CDR3nt: TGTGCCAGCAGTCCACCACAGGGCCAAAATGAGCAGTTCTTC; CDR3aa: CASSPPQGQNEQFF; v_gene: TRBV28; len: 14; abundance: once; j_gene: TRBJ2-1; d_gene: NA
CDR3nt: TGTGCCAGTACAGGGGGCGCGGGGAACACTGAAGCTTTCTTT; CDR3aa: CASTGGAGNTEAFF; v_gene: TRBV6-5; len: 14; abundance: NA; j_gene: TRBJ1-1; d_gene: TRBD1
CDR3nt: TGTGCCAGCAGTGTAGGGGCAGGCGCTGGAAACACCATATATTTT; CDR3aa: CASSVGAGAGNTIYF; v_gene: TRBV7-2; len: 15; abundance: NA; j_gene: TRBJ1-3; d_gene: NA
CDR3nt: TGTGCCAGCAGTCCGGGACAGACGAACACCATATATTTT; CDR3aa: CASSPGQTNTIYF; v_gene: TRBV28; len: 13; abundance: NA; j_gene: TRBJ1-3; d_gene: TRBD1
CDR3nt: TGCGCCAGCAGCCAAGCGGCTGCAGGGGCGGGTGAGCAGTACTTC; CDR3aa: CASSQAAAGAGEQYF; v_gene: TRBV4-1; len: 15; abundance: NA; j_gene: TRBJ2-5; d_gene: NA
CDR3nt: TGTGCCAGCAGCCGACAGGGCTATAATCAGCCCCAGCATTTT; CDR3aa: CASSRQGYNQPQHF; v_gene: TRBV7-9; len: 14; abundance: NA; j_gene: TRBJ1-5; d_gene: TRBD1
CDR3nt: TGTGCTAGTGGTTTGTATTCAGAGACCCAGTACTTC; CDR3aa: CASGLYSETQYF; v_gene: TRBV12-5; len: 12; abundance: NA; j_gene: TRBJ2-5; d_gene: NA
CDR3nt: TGTGCCAGCAGCACCGGGACAGGGGGCACCGAATATGGCTACACCTTC; CDR3aa: CASSTGTGGTEYGYTF; v_gene: TRBV27; len: 16; abundance: NA; j_gene: TRBJ1-2; d_gene: TRBD1
CDR3nt: TGTGCCAGCAGCGAGTGGGGCACCTACGAGCAGTACTTC; CDR3aa: CASSEWGTYEQYF; v_gene: TRBV9; len: 13; abundance: NA; j_gene: TRBJ2-7; d_gene: NA
CDR3nt: TGTGCCAGCAGCTTTGGAGGGGCCGGAGATACGCAGTATTTT; CDR3aa: CASSFGGAGDTQYF; v_gene: TRBV7-3; len: 14; abundance: NA; j_gene: TRBJ2-3; d_gene: NA
CDR3nt: TGTGCCAGCGGGGGGACTGCGGTTCAGCCCCAGCATTTT; CDR3aa: CASGGTAVQPQHF; v_gene: TRBV5-5; len: 13; abundance: few; j_gene: TRBJ1-5; d_gene: NA
CDR3nt: TGTGCCAGCAGCTTTAGGGGCCTAGATTACGAGCAGTACTTC; CDR3aa: CASSFRGLDYEQYF; v_gene: TRBV5-6; len: 14; abundance: NA; j_gene: TRBJ2-7; d_gene: NA
CDR3nt: TGTGCCAGCAGGCGGGGGGAGAGCTCCTACAATGAGCAGTTCTTC; CDR3aa: CASRRGESSYNEQFF; v_gene: TRBV25-1; len: 15; abundance: NA; j_gene: TRBJ2-1; d_gene: TRBD2
CDR3nt: TGCGCCAGTAACCCCGGCTCTGCGGGGGGCCAATGGGAGCAGTTCTTC; CDR3aa: CASNPGSAGGQWEQFF; v_gene: TRBV5-1; len: 16; abundance: NA; j_gene: TRBJ2-1; d_gene: TRBD2
CDR3nt: TGTGCCAGCAGATCACCAGGGGGCTCCGAAGAGACCCAGTACTTC; CDR3aa: CASRSPGGSEETQYF; v_gene: TRBV2; len: 15; abundance: once; j_gene: TRBJ2-5; d_gene: TRBD1
CDR3nt: TGTGCCAGCATAGACATTAGCGGTGTCTCCTACGAGCAGTACTTC; CDR3aa: CASIDISGVSYEQYF; v_gene: TRBV2; len: 15; abundance: NA; j_gene: TRBJ2-7; d_gene: NA
CDR3nt: TGTGCCAGCAGCTTTCGGACAGAGACCACTGAAGCTTTCTTT; CDR3aa: CASSFRTETTEAFF; v_gene: TRBV7-2; len: 14; abundance: NA; j_gene: TRBJ1-1; d_gene: NA
CDR3nt: TGTGCCACCAGCTCTTCGGACAGCCTTGAAGCTTTCTTT; CDR3aa: CATSSSDSLEAFF; v_gene: TRBV15; len: 13; abundance: NA; j_gene: TRBJ1-1; d_gene: NA